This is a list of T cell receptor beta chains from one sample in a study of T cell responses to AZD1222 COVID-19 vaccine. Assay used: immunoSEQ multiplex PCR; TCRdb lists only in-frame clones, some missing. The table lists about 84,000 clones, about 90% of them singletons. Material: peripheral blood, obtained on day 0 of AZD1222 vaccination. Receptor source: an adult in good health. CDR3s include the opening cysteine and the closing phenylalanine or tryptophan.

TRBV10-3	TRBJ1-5	CAISGGAGSSNQPQHF
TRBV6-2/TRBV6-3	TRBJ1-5	CASSLTGVSNQPQHF
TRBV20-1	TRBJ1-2	CSAAGGVGYTF
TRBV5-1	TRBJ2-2	CASSLRANANTGELFF
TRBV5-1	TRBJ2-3	CASSFSSTDTQYF
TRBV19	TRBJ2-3	CASSQRTGIGTDTQYF
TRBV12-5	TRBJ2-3	CASGRGPPTQYF
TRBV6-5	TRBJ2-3	CASSYETDTQYF
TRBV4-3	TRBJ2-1	CASSQDPGLAGPYNEQFF
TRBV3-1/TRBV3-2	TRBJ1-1	CASSQDRQGREAFF
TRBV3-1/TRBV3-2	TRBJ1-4	CASSLSEKLFF
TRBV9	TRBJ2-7	CASSVASGETSYEQYF
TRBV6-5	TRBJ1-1	CASQVGVYTEAFF
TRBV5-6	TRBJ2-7	CASSSDSASREQYF
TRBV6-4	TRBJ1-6	CASSEDNNSPLHF
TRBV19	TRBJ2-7	CASTLAGGDYEQYF
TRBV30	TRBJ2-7	CAWSRHYYEQYF
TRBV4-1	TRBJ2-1	CASSQDGSGTYNEQFF
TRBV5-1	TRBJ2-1	CASSLGIAGGLVDEQFF
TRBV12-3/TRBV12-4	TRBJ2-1	CATKRSSYNEQFF
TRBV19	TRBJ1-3	CASREVGYSGNTIYF
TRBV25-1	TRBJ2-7	CASSAIAGVAYEQYF
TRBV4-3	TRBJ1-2	CASSQDLPNNYGYTF
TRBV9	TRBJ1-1	CASSTRQENTEAFF
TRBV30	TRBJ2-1	CAWTGRGNEQFF
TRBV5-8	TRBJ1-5	CASSFQQNQPQHF
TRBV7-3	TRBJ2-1	CASSLSSVPSNEQFF
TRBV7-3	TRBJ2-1	CASSRLPGLVDNEQFF
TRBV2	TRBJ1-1	CASSEGDRTEAFF
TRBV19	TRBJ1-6	CASNPGTYNSPLHF
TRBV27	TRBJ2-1	CASSSTPVAGDYNEQFF
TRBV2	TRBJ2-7	CASRVAGVGEQYF
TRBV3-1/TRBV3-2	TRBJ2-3	CASSQRIAGRTDTQYF
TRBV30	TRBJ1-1	CAWSLGTEAFF
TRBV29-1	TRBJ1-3	CSISGTAGNTIYF
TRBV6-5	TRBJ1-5	CASSLDRGSNQPQHF
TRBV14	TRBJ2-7	CASSQDRGFGSSYEQYF
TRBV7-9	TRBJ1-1	CASRDLRGEPLEAFF
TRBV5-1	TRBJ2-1	CASSLGLAGESYNEQFF
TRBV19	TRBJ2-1	CASSTITSGVNEQFF
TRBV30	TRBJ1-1	CAWNIHAEAFF
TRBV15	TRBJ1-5	CATRDSNQPQHF
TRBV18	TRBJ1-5	CASSLTGTGPNQPQHF
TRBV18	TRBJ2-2	CASSPGPGQNTGELFF
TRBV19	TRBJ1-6	CASSIRDREAPLHF
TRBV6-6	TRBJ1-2	CASSSVNQYGYTF
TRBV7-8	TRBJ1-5	CASSLVQFYSNQPQHF
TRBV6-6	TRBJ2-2	CASSYSGGSNTGELFF
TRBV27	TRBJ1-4	CASSLSMGGLGKLFF
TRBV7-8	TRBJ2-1	CASSSSGRAYDEQFF
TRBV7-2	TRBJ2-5	CASSLGWVVGTQYF
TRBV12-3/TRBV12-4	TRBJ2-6	CASRVTGANVLTF
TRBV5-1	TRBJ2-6	CASSFAPSGANVLTF
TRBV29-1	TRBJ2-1	CSVGLAGYNEQFF
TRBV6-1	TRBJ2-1	CASSELGGGNEQFF
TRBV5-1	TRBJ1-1	CASSLGSGGGMNTEAFF
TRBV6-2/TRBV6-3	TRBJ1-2	CASSYRDIFSNYGYTF
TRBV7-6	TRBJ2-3	CASSLGGASTDTQYF
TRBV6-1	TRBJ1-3	CASSESGQGLSGNTIYF